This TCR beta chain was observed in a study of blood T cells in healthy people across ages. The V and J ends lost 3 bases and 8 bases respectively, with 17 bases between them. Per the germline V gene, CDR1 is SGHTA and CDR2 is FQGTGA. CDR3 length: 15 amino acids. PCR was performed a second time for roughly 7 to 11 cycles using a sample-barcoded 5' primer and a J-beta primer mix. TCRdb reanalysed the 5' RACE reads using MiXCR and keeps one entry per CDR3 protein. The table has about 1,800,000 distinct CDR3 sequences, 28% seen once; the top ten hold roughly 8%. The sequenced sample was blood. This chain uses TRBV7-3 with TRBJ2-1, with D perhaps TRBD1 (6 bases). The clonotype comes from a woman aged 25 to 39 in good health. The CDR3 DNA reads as TGTGCCAGCAGCTTGAACCCAGGGGTTAGTTATGAGCAGTTCTTC. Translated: CASSLNPGVSYEQFF.